These T cell receptor beta chains were read from a single sample in a study of regulatory T cells in long-lasting Graves disease. TCRdb processed the multiplex PCR reads anew with MiXCR; each CDR3 protein has one entry. The sample includes 450,000 to 700,000 distinct CDR3 sequences, 13% of them seen just once. The same data also contributed to another study, on T cells in Graves' hyperthyroidism and ophthalmopathy.

This material consisted of peripheral blood mononuclear cells (PBMCs), taken at new diagnosis, from a patient treated with antithyroid drugs. The receptors come from a man under 40 with Graves disease. Both conserved end residues are part of each CDR3. The order of the fields is V gene, J gene, clone size, D gene, CDR3 DNA, CDR3 protein. A D gene is named only where the DNA matches it firmly. Where a row states a size, it is once, few, many or the class of an expanded clone; other rows omit it.

>TRBV27|TRBJ1-2|many|-
TGTGCCAGCAGTCTACTTCCTCAGGTGGATTACTATGGCTACACCTTC
CASSLLPQVDYYGYTF
>TRBV19|TRBJ2-4|-|-
TGTGCCAGTAGTATAGTGGGATACATTCAGTACTTC
CASSIVGYIQYF
>TRBV12-3/TRBV12-4|TRBJ1-5|many|-
TGTGCCAGCAGTTTTAGGGGGGAGGGTCAGCCCCAGCATTTT
CASSFRGEGQPQHF
>TRBV2|TRBJ2-7|-|-
TGTGCCGGCAGGGAGGACCCCTACGAGCAGTACTTC
CAGREDPYEQYF
>TRBV7-9|TRBJ1-5|many|-
TGTGCCAGCACCCCGGAGGCCAGCAATCAGCCCCAGCATTTT
CASTPEASNQPQHF
>TRBV27|TRBJ2-1|many|TRBD2
TGTGCCAGCAAGCTAGCGGGGTACAATGAGCAGTTCTTC
CASKLAGYNEQFF
>TRBV20-1|TRBJ1-2|many|-
TGCAGTGCCCGGGACGGACCCTATGGCTACACCTTC
CSARDGPYGYTF
>TRBV14|TRBJ2-3|many|-
TGTGCCAGCAGCCAAGTCGCCCTCACAGATACGCAGTATTTT
CASSQVALTDTQYF
>TRBV4-1|TRBJ1-2|few|TRBD1
TGCGCCAGCAGCCAAGATGTGGCCGGGACAGCTGGCTACACCTTC
CASSQDVAGTAGYTF
>TRBV7-6|TRBJ2-1|many|-
TGTGCCAGCAGCTCGGACTCGAGCAATGAGCAGTTCTTC
CASSSDSSNEQFF
>TRBV5-4|TRBJ1-5|few|-
TGTGCCAGCAGTCCGGGACCCCAAACGGCCCAGCATTTT
CASSPGPQTAQHF
>TRBV6-2/TRBV6-3|TRBJ2-1|many|-
TGTGCCAGCGGAAATTCAGGGTCCTCGGATGAGCAGTTCTTC
CASGNSGSSDEQFF
>TRBV15|TRBJ2-2|-|-
TGTGCCACCAGCAGAGATAGGGGATCGGGGGAGCTGTTTTTT
CATSRDRGSGELFF
>TRBV5-4|TRBJ1-2|-|TRBD1
TGTGCCAGCAGTAGACAGGGGGCTAAGGGCTACACCTTC
CASSRQGAKGYTF
>TRBV27|TRBJ1-2|few|-
TGTGCCAGCAGTTTGGACGCTCTCATCTATGGCTACACCTTC
CASSLDALIYGYTF